This T cell receptor (beta chain) appears in the sequencing data of a study of OX40 agonist ivuxolimab in advanced cancers. At the level of the study: Recorded diagnoses for dose-escalation patients were hepatocellular carcinoma, melanoma, renal cell or head and neck cancer.

Germline V CDR1 and CDR2: SNHLY, FYNNEI. The CDR3 spans 12 residues. The V end was cut by 7 bases, the J end by 5 bases, with 12 bases between. TCRdb's table, derived via immunoSEQ multiplex PCR, lists solely in-frame clones and lacks some. This table holds more than 85,000 clones, about 79% found once. Blood got drawn at baseline, again on cycle 4 day 1, and then on cycle 7 day 1. The sequencing here drew on CD4+ or CD8+ T cells sorted from blood, taken in a trial of the OX40 agonist ivuxolimab. The receptor's source is an adult with an advanced solid tumor such as melanoma, head and neck, liver or kidney cancer. This sequence joins TRBV2 and TRBJ2-7; D not resolved. The CDR3 is CASTMRRDEQYF. In DNA form, the CDR3 reads TGTGCCAGCACCATGAGACGGGACGAGCAGTACTTC.